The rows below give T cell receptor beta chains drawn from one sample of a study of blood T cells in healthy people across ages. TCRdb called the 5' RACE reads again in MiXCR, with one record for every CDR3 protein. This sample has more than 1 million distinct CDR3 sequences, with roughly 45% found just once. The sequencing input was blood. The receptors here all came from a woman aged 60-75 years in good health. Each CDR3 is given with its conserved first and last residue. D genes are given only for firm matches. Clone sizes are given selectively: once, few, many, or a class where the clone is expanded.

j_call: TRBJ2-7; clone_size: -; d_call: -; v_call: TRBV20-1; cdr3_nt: TGCAGTGCTTCCAACAGGGAACCCAGTTCCTACGAGCAGTACTTC; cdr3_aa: CSASNREPSSYEQYF
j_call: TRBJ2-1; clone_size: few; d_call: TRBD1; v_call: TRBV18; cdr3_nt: TGTGCCAGCTCAACAGACAGGGTGGATGGGGCTGAGCAGTTCTTC; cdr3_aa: CASSTDRVDGAEQFF
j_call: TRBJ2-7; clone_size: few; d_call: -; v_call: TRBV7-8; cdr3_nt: TGTGCCAGCAGCTTAGCACAGGGTGAGGTGTACGAGCAGTACTTC; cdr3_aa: CASSLAQGEVYEQYF
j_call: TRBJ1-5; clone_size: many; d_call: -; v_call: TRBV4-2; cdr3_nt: TGTGCCAGCAGCCTGTCGAATGATCAGCCCCAGCATTTT; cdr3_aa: CASSLSNDQPQHF
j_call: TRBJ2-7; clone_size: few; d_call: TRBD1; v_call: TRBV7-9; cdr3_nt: TGTGCCAGCAGCTTATTTCAGGGGGCCTCCTACGAGCAGTACTTC; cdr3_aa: CASSLFQGASYEQYF
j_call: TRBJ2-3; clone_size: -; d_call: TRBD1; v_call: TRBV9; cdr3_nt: TGTGCCAGCAGCGTGGGACAGGGAGAGTATACGCAGTATTTT; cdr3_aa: CASSVGQGEYTQYF
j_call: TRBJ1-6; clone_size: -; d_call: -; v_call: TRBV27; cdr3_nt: TGTGCCAGCAGTTTAGCTTCCTCCCCTGGTTCACCCCTCCACTTT; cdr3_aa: CASSLASSPGSPLHF
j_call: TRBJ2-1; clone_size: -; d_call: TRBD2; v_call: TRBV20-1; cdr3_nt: TGCAGTGCTTCCGGACAGGCAAGCGGGAGGGTGTACAATGAGCAGTTCTTC; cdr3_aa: CSASGQASGRVYNEQFF
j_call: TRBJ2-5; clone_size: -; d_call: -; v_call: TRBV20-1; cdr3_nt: TGCAGTGCTAGGACAGGGTTTGGGGGGGAGACCCAGTACTTC; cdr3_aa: CSARTGFGGETQYF
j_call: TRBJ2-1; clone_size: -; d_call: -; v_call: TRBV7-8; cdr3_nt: TGTGCCAGCAGTAGAGGGACAGGGGGGCTAGCGGGGGACAATGAGCAGTTCTTC; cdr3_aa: CASSRGTGGLAGDNEQFF
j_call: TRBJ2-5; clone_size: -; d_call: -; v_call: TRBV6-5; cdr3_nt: TGTGCCAGCAGTACCAGCCCCACCCCAGAGACCCAGTACTTC; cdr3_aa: CASSTSPTPETQYF
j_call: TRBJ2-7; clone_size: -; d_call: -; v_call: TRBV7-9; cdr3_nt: TGTGCCAGCAGCCGGCCGCGGACACAAACTAACTACGAGCAGTACTTC; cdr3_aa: CASSRPRTQTNYEQYF
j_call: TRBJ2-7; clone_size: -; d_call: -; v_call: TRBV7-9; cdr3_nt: TGTGCCAGCAGCCCCCACTTAGGGATGGATGAGCAGTACTTC; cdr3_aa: CASSPHLGMDEQYF
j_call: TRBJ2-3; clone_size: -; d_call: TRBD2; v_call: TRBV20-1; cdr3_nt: TGCAGTGCTAGAGTACTAGCGGGGGTAACAGATACGCAGTATTTT; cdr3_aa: CSARVLAGVTDTQYF
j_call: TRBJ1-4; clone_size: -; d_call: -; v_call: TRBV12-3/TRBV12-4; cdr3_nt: TGTGCCAGCAGCCACGGTAGATGGGCAACTAATGAAAAACTGTTTTTT; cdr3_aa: CASSHGRWATNEKLFF
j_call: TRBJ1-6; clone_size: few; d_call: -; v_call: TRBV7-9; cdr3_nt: TGTGCCAGCAGCTTAAAAGGGGATTCACCCCTCCACTTT; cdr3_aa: CASSLKGDSPLHF
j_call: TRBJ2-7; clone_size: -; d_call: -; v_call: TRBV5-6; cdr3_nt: TGTGCCAGCAGCTTGGGGTTTGGGCGTCCGAGCTCCTACAATGAGCAGTACTTC; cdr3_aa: CASSLGFGRPSSYNEQYF
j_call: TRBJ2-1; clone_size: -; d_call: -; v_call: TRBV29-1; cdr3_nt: TGCAGCGTGAGGGGTTCCCCAACATACAATGGGCAGTTCTTC; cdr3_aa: CSVRGSPTYNGQFF
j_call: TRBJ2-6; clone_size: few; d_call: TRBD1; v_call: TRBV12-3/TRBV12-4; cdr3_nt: TGTGCCAGCAGTTTAGCCCAGGGGGCTGGGGCCAACGTCCTGACTTTC; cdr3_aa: CASSLAQGAGANVLTF
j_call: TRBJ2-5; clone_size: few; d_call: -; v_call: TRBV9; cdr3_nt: TGTGCCAGCAGCGTAGATGGGTTCGGAGAGACCCAGTACTTC; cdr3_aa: CASSVDGFGETQYF
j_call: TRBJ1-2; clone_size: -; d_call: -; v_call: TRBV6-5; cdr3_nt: TGTGCCAGCAGTACGAGCAGGGAGGGCTACACCTTC; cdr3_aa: CASSTSREGYTF
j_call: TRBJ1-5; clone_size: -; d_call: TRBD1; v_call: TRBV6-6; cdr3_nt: TGTGCCAGCAGAGGGGGACAGGGGAGTCAGCCCCAGCATTTT; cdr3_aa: CASRGGQGSQPQHF
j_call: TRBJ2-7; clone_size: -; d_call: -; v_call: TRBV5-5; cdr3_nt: TGTGTCAGCAGCCTCGGGACCGATGACTACGAGCAGTACTTC; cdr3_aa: CVSSLGTDDYEQYF
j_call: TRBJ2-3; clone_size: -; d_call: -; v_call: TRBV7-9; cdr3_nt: TGTGCCAGCACCCCCCTCGAAAGGAAGTCTAGCACAGATACGCAGTATTTT; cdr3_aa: CASTPLERKSSTDTQYF
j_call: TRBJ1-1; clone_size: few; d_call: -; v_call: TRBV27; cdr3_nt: TGTGCCAGCAGACCGGTGCCCCGGACCACTGAAGCTTTCTTT; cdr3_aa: CASRPVPRTTEAFF
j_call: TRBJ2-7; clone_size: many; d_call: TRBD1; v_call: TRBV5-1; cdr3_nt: TGCGCCAGCAGCGCCGGGACAGGAACCTACGAGCAGTACTTC; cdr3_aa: CASSAGTGTYEQYF
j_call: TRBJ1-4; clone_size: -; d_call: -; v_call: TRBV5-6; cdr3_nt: TGTGCCAGCAGCTTGGTTGGCGGCGCAACTAATGAAAAACTGTTTTTT; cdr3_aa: CASSLVGGATNEKLFF
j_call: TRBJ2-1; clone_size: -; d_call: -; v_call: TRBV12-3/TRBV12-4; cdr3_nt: TGTGCCAGCAGAACCCCCGCCGGGGTCGAGCAGTTCTTC; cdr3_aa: CASRTPAGVEQFF
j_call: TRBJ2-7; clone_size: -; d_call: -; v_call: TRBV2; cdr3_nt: TGTGCCAGCAGTCCAGAAGGGCTTCCGGCGGAGCAGTACTTC; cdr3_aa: CASSPEGLPAEQYF
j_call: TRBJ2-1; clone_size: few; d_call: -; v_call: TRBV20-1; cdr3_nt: TGCAGTGCTAGAGCCTTACAGCGGACTCCCGGGGATGAGCAGTTCTTC; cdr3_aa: CSARALQRTPGDEQFF
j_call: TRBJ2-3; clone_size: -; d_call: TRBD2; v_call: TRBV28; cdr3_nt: TGTGCCAGCATGAGGGTAGCGGGAGAACCAGATACGCAGTATTTT; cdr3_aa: CASMRVAGEPDTQYF
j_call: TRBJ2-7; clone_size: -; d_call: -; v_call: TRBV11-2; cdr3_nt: TGTGCCAGCAGCTTAGCCTTCGGGGAATACGAGCAGTACTTC; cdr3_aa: CASSLAFGEYEQYF
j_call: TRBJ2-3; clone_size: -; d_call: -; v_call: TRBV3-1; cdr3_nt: TGTGCCAGCAGCTCCGACCTAAGCACAGATACGCAGTATTTT; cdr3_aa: CASSSDLSTDTQYF
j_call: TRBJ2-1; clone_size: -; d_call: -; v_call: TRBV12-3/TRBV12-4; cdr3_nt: TGTGCCACCACTACGGGACCAAAGAATGAGCAGTTCTTC; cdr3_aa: CATTTGPKNEQFF
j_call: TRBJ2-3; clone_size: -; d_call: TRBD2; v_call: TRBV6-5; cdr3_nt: TGTGCCAGCAGTTACCGCGGGGGGACCACAGATACGCAGTATTTT; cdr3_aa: CASSYRGGTTDTQYF
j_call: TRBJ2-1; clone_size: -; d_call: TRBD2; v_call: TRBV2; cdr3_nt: TGTGCCAGCAGAGCAGAGCGGGGTTTACACAATGAGCAGTTCTTC; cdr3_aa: CASRAERGLHNEQFF
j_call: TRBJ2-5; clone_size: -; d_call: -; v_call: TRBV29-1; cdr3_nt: TGCAGCGCTGAGGGGTCTCGTGCATATGAGCAGTACTTC; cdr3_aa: CSAEGSRAYEQYF
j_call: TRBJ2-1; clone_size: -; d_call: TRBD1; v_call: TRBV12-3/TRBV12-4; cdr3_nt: TGTGCCAGCACCCCCGGGACAGGGGGCGTTGAGCAGTTCTTC; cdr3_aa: CASTPGTGGVEQFF
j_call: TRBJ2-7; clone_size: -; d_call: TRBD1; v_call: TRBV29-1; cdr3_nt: TGCAGCTCGTTGTCTAGACAGGGGGCTAACTACGAGCAGTACTTC; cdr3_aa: CSSLSRQGANYEQYF
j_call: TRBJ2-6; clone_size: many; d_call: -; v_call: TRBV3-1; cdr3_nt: TGTGCCAGCAGCCCCAACAGGGCTGGGGCCAACGTCCTGACTTTC; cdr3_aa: CASSPNRAGANVLTF
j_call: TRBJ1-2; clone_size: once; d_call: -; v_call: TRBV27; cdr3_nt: TGTGCCAGCACCGCGATGACAGGCTCTAACTATGGCTACACCTTC; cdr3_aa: CASTAMTGSNYGYTF
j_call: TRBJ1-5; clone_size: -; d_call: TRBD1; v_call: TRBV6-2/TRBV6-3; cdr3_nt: TGTGCCAGCAGGCCCCGACAGGGCCTCCCCAATCAGCCCCAGCATTTT; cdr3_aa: CASRPRQGLPNQPQHF
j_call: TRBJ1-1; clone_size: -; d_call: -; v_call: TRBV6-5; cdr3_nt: TGTGCCAGCAGTCTACCCGGGGTGAACACTGAAGCTTTCTTT; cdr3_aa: CASSLPGVNTEAFF
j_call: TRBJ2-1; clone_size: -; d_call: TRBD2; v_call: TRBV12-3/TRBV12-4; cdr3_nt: TGTGCCAGCAGACCACGGGGACTAGCGGGAGTTAATGAGCAGTTCTTC; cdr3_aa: CASRPRGLAGVNEQFF
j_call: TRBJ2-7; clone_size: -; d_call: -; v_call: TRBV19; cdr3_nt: TGTGCCACCACGGGACTCCCTTACGAGCAGTACTTC; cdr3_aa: CATTGLPYEQYF
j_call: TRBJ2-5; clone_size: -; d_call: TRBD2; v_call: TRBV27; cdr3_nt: TGTGAATCGCGAGTGGCGGGAGGGCCTCGAGAGACCCAGTACTTC; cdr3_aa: CESRVAGGPRETQYF
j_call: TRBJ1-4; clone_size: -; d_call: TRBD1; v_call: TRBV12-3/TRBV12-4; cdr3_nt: TGTGCCAGCAGTTTTGGCCTAGGGGGCGTAACTAATGAAAAACTGTTTTTT; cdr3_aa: CASSFGLGGVTNEKLFF
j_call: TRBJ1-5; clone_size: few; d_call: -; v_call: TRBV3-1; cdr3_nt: TGTGCCAGCAGTCGAGCCCCCAATCAGCCCCAGCATTTT; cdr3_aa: CASSRAPNQPQHF
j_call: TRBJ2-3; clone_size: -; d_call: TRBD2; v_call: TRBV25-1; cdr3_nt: TGTGCCAGCAGTGGAGGACTAGCGGGGGATCGAGGGACGCAGTATTTT; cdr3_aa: CASSGGLAGDRGTQYF
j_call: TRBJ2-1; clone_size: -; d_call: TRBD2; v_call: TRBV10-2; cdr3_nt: TGCACCAGCCTAGGACTAGCGGGATTCAATGAGCAGTTCTTC; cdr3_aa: CTSLGLAGFNEQFF
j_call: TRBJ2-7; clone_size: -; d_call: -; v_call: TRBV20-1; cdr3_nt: TGCAGTGCTAGGAGGGGGGAGGGCTCCTACGAGCAGTACTTC; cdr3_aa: CSARRGEGSYEQYF
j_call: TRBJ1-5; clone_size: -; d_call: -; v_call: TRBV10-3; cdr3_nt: TGTGCCATCACCGAGGACAGTTATAGCAATCAGCCCCAGCATTTT; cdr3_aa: CAITEDSYSNQPQHF
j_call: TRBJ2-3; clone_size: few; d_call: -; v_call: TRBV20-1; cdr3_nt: TGCAGTGCTAGAGCCATTAACACAGATACGCAGTATTTT; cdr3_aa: CSARAINTDTQYF
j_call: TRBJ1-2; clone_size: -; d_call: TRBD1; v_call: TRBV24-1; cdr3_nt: TGTGCCACCAGTGACCCGGGACAGCCGAACCACCATGGCTACACCTTC; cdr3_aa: CATSDPGQPNHHGYTF
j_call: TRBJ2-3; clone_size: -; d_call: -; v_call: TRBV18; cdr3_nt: TGTGCCAGCTCACCAAAGGATGCGCAGTATTTT; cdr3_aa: CASSPKDAQYF
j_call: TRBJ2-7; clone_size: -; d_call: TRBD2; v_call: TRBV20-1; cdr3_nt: TGCAGTGCTACGAACCACTTCGCTGTAGCGGGGAGCTCCTACGAGCAGTACTTC; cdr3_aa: CSATNHFAVAGSSYEQYF
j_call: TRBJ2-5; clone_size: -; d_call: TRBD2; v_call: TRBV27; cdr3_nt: TGTGCCAGCCCCCGGTCTAGCGGATACCAAGAGACCCAGTACTTC; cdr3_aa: CASPRSSGYQETQYF
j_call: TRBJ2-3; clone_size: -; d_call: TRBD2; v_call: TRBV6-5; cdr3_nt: TGTGCCAGCAGTTACGGGACTATCACAGATACGCAGTATTTT; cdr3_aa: CASSYGTITDTQYF
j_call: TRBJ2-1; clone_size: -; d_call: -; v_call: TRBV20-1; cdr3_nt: TGCAGTGCTAGCGCCCCAGGGGCTAGCTCCTACAATGAGCAGTTCTTC; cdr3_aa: CSASAPGASSYNEQFF
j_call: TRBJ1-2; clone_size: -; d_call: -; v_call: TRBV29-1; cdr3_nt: TGCAGCGTTGACTCGAACGAGGTGGGCTATGGCTACACCTTC; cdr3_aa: CSVDSNEVGYGYTF